Each of the 7 T cell receptor beta chains below was sequenced from the same sample in a study of shared clonotypes between healthy human individuals (dated by TCRdb to about 2020). To prepare the library, the immunoSEQ multiplex PCR assay was applied. This is the immuneACCESS table as TCRdb keeps it, with only in-frame sequences that have V and J called. A part of the clones is gone; compared with another copy, unresolved V genes explain less than half, and the rest is unexplained. The sample contains a few hundred thousand clones, more than 60% of them found a single time. Of the sample, more than 9% is held by the ten largest clones. Sequenced sample: memory CD4+ T cells sorted from blood. The sample's cell subset or site label, in plain terms: CD45RA-negative fraction. These receptors came from a man aged 30 to 39 in good health.

For this clone: The junction and the germline gene differ at one end; a read error may be behind it. The J gene is TRBJ1-4, the V gene TRBV2, with 7 bases that match TRBD1. The CDR3 length is 11 residues. Germline V gene sequence: CDR1 SNHLY, CDR2 FYNNEI. CDR3 in amino acids: CASSEAGTACF. The CDR3 DNA follows: TGTGCCAGCAGTGAGGCAGGGACAGCTTGTTTT. The full variable domain, completed using reference TRBV2 and TRBJ1-4, is EPEVTQTPSHQVTQMGQEVILRCVPISNHLYFYWYRQILGQKVEFLVSFYNNEISEKSEIFDDQFSVERPDGSNFTLKIRSTKLEDSAMYFCASSEAGTACFGSGTQLSVL.

In its sample, this clone was seen a few times. The rearrangement joins TRBV28 to TRBJ2-3; D possibly corresponds to TRBD2 (7 bases). The CDR3 sequence is 15 residues long. Trimming stripped 6 bases from V and 4 bases from J, with 17 bases between. CDR1 and CDR2 (germline): MDHEN, SYDVKM. CDR3 DNA sequence: TGTGCCAGCAGGCCTCAAGGGGGGGGTTCAGATACGCAGTATTTT. This encodes CASRPQGGGSDTQYF.

The rearrangement links TRBV5-1 to TRBJ2-2; unclear D gene. Looked up from germline, CDR1 is SGHRS and CDR2 is YFSETQ. Trimming left V 4 bases short and J 1 base short, with 8 bases between. This CDR3 is 14 amino acids long. CDR3 coding DNA: TGCGCCAGCAGCCAGCAACAGAACACCGGGGAGCTGTTTTTT. This sequence encodes CASSQQQNTGELFF.

The rearrangement uses TRBV29-1 and TRBJ1-2, with a possible D match to TRBD1 (6 bases). Trimming removed 0 bases at V and 4 bases at J, with 15 bases between. The V gene's germline CDR1 is SQVTM and CDR2 ANQGSEA. This CDR3 is 15 amino acids long. CDR3 region: CSVEEGGGAGYGYTF. The CDR3 DNA sequence: TGCAGCGTTGAAGAAGGCGGGGGGGCTGGCTATGGCTACACCTTC.

The rearrangement joins TRBV28 to TRBJ2-1, with D uncertain. The V gene's germline CDR1 is MDHEN and CDR2 SYDVKM. V lost 6 bases and J 0 bases, leaving 12 bases between the germline ends. There are 15 residues in the CDR3. CDR3 bases: TGTGCCAGCAGCGACCTGACCCTCTCCTACAATGAGCAGTTCTTC. Protein sequence: CASSDLTLSYNEQFF.

About this clone: Other DNA sequences in the sample encode the same CDR3. The chain uses TRBV6-5 and TRBJ1-5; no clear D gene. The germline V gene has CDR1 MNHEY and CDR2 SVGAGI. Trimming removed 4 bases from V and 1 base from J, with 8 bases in between. This CDR3 contains 14 residues. CDR3 loop: CASSSGGSNQPQHF. The CDR3 DNA is TGTGCCAGCAGTTCGGGCGGGAGCAATCAGCCCCAGCATTTT.

The chain employs TRBV25-1 and TRBJ2-7, with TRBD2 matching over 8 bases. With 4 bases clipped from V and 2 bases from J, the junction kept 13 bases outside the gene matches. The CDR3 length is 17 residues. The germline gives CDR1 MGHDK, CDR2 SYGVNS. The CDR3 DNA sequence: TGTGCCAGCAGTGCCACTAGCGGAAACCTCCAGCCCTACGAGCAGTACTTC. Residues: CASSATSGNLQPYEQYF.